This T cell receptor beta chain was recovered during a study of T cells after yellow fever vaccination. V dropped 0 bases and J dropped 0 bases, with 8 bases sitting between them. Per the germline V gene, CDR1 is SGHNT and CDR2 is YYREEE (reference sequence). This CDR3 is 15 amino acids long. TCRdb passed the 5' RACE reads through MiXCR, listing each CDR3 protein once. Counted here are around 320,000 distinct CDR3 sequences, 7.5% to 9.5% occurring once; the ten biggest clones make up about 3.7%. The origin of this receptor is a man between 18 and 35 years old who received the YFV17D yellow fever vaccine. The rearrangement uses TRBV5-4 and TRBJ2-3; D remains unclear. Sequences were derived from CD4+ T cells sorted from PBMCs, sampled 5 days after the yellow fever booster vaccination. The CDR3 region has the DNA TGTGCCAGCAGCTTGGAAGGGCCGAGCACAGATACGCAGTATTTT. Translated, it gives CASSLEGPSTDTQYF. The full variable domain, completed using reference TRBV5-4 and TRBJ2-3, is ETGVTQSPTHLIKTRGQQVTLRCSSQSGHNTVSWYQQALGQGPQFIFQYYREEENGRGNFPPRFSGLQFPNYSSELNVNALELDDSALYLCASSLEGPSTDTQYFGPGTRLTVL.